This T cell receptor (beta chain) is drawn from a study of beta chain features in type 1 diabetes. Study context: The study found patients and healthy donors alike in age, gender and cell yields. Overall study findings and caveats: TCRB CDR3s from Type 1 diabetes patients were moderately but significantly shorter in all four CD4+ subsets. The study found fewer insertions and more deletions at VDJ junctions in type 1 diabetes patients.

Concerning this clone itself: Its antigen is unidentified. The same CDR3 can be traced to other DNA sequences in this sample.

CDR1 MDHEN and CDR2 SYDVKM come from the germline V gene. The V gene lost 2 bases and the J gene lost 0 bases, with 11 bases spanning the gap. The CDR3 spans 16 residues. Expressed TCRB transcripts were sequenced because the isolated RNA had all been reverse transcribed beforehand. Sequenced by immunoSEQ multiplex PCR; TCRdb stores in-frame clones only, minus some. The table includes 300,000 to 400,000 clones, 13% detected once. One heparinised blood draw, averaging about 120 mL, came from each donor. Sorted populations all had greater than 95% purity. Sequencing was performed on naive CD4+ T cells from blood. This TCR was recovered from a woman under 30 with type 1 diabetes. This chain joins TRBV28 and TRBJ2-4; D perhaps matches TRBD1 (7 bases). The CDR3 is CASSLPGGLAKNIQYF. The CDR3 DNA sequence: TGTGCCAGCAGTTTACCAGGGGGGTTAGCCAAAAACATTCAGTACTTC.